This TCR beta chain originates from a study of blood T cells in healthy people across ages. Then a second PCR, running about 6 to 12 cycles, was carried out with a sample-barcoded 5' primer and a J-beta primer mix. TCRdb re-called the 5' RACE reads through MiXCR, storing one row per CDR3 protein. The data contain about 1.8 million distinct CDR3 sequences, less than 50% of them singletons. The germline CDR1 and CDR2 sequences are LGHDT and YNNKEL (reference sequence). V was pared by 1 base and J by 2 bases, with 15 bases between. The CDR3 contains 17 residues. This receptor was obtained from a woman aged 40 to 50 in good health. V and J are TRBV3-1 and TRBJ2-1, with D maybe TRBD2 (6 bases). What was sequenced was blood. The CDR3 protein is CASSQVPSGRTYNEQFF. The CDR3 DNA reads TGTGCCAGCAGCCAAGTTCCCAGCGGGCGGACCTACAATGAGCAGTTCTTC.